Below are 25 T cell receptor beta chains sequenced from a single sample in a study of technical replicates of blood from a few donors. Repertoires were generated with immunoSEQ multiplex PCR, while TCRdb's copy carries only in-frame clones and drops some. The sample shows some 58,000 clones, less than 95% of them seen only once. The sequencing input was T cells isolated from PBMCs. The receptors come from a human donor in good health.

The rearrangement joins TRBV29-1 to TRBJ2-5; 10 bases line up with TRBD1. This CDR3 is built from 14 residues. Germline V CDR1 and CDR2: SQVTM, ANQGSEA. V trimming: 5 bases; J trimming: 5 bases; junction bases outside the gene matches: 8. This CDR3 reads CSVYGTGVGETQYF. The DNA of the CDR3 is TGCAGCGTTTATGGGACAGGGGTGGGGGAGACCCAGTACTTC.

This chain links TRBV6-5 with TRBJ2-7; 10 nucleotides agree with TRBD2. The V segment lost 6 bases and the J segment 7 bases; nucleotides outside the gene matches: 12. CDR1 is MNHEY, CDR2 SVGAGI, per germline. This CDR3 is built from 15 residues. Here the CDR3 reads CASSQGLAGVGEQYF. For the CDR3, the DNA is TGTGCCAGCAGCCAGGGGCTAGCGGGAGTTGGGGAGCAGTACTTC.

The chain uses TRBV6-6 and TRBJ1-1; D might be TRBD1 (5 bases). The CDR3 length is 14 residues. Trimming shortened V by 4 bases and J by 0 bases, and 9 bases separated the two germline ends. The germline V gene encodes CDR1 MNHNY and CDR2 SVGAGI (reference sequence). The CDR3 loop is CASSLPGMNTEAFF. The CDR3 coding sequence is TGTGCCAGCAGTTTACCAGGGATGAACACTGAAGCTTTCTTT.

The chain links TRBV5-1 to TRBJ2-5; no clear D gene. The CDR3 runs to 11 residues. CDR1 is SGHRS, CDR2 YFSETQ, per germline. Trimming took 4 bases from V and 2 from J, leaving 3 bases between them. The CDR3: CASSQQETQYF. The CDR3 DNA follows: TGCGCCAGCAGCCAACAAGAGACCCAGTACTTC.

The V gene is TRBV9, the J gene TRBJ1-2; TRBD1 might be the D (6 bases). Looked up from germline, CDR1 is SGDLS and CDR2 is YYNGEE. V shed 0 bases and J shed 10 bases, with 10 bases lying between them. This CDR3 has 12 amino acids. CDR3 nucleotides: TGTGCCAGCAGCGTAGAGGGGGGGTACTACACCTTC. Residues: CASSVEGGYYTF.

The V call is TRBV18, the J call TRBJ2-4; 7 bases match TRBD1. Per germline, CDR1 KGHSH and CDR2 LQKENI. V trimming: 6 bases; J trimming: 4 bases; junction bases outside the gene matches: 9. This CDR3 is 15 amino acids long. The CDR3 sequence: CASSPSSRGKNIQYF. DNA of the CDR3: TGTGCCAGCTCCCCTTCCAGCAGGGGGAAAAACATTCAGTACTTC. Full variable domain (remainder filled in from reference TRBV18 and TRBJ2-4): NAGVMQNPRHLVRRRGQEARLRCSPMKGHSHVYWYRQLPEEGLKFMVYLQKENIIDESGMPKERFSAEFPKEGPSILRIQQVVRGDSAAYFCASSPSSRGKNIQYFGAGTRLSVL.

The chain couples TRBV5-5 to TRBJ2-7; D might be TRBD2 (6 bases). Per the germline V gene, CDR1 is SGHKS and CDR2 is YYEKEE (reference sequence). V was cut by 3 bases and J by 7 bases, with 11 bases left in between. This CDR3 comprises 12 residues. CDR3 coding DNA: TGTGCCAGCAGCTCTACGGGGGTGGAGCAGTACTTC. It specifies CASSSTGVEQYF.

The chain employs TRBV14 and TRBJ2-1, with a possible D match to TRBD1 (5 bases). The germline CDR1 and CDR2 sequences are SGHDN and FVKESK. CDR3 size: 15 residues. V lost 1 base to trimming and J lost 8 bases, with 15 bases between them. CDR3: CASSQVYRGLDEQFF. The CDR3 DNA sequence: TGTGCCAGCAGCCAAGTTTATAGGGGATTGGATGAGCAGTTCTTC. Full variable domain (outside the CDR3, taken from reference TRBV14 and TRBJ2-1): EAGVTQFPSHSVIEKGQTVTLRCDPISGHDNLYWYRRVMGKEIKFLLHFVKESKQDESGMPNNRFLAERTGGTYSTLKVQPAELEDSGVYFCASSQVYRGLDEQFFGPGTRLTVL.

CDR3: CASSLGAGGPSYNEQFF. The CDR3 DNA reads TGTGCCAGCAGCTTGGGAGCGGGAGGCCCATCCTACAATGAGCAGTTCTTC. The V call is TRBV5-4, the J call TRBJ2-1, with 9 bases lining up with TRBD2. CDR3 length equals 17 residues. The V gene end was trimmed by 0 bases and the J gene end by 1 base; junction bases not matched to a gene: 5. The germline V gene encodes CDR1 SGHNT and CDR2 YYREEE (reference sequence).

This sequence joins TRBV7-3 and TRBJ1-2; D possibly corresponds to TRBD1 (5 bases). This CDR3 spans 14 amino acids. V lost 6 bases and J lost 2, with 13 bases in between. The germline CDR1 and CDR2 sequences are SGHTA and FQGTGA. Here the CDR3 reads CASSFSPGNYGYTF. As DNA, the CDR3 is TGTGCCAGCAGTTTTTCCCCAGGGAACTATGGCTACACCTTC.

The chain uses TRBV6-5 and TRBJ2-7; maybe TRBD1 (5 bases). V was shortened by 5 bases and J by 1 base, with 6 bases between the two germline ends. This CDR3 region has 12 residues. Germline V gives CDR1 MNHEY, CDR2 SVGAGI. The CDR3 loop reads CASSQGSYEQYF. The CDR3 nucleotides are TGTGCCAGCAGTCAGGGTTCCTACGAGCAGTACTTC.

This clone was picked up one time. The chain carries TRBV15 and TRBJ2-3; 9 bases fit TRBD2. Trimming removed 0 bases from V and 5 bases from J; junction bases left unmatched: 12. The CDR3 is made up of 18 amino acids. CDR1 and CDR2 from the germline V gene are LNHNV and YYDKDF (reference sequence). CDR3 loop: CATSRDFGPAGGIDTQYF. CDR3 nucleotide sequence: TGTGCCACCAGCAGAGATTTCGGTCCAGCGGGAGGTATAGATACGCAGTATTTT. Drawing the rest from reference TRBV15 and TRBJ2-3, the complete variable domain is DAMVIQNPRYQVTQFGKPVTLSCSQTLNHNVMYWYQQKSSQAPKLLFHYYDKDFNNEADTPDNFQSRRPNTSFCFLDIRSPGLGDTAMYLCATSRDFGPAGGIDTQYFGPGTRLTVL.

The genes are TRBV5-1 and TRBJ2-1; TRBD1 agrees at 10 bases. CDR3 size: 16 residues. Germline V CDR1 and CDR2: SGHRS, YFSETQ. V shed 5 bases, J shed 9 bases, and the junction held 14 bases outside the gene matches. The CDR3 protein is CASRRDRGVVASEQFF. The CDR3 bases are TGCGCCAGCAGACGGGACAGGGGAGTAGTCGCAAGTGAGCAGTTCTTC.

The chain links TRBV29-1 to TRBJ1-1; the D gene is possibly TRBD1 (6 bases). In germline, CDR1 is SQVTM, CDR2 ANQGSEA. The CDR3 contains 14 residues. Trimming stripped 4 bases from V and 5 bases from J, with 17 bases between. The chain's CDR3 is CSVVGGHGTTEAFF. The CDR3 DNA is TGCAGCGTTGTAGGGGGTCACGGAACGACTGAAGCTTTCTTT.

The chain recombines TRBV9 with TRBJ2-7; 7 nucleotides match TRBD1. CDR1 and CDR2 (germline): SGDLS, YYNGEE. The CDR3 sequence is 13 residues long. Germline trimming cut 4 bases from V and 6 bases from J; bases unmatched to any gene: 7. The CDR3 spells CASSPRTGLEQYF. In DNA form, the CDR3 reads TGTGCCAGCAGCCCTCGGACAGGACTCGAGCAGTACTTC.

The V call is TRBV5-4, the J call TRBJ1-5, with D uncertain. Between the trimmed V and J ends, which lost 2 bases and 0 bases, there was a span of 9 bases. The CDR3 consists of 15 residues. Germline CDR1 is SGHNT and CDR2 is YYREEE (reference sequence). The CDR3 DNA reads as TGTGCCAGCAGCTTCGACGGGAATAGCAATCAGCCCCAGCATTTT. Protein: CASSFDGNSNQPQHF.

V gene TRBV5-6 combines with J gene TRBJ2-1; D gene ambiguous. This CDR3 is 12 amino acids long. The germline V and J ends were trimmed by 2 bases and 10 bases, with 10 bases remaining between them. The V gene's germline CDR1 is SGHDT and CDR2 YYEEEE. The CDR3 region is CASSLSWSEQFF. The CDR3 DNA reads TGTGCCAGCAGCTTAAGTTGGAGCGAGCAGTTCTTC.

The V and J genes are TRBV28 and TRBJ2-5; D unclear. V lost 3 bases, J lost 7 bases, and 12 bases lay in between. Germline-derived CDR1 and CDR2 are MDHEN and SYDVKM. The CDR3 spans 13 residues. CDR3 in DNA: TGTGCCAGCAGTTTTCGGCTAGTAGGGACCCAGTACTTC. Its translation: CASSFRLVGTQYF.

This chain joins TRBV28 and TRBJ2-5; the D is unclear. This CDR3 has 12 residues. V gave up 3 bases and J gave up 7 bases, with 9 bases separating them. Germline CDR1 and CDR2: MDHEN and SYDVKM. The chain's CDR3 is CASSLSIWTQYF. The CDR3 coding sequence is TGTGCCAGCAGTTTGAGTATCTGGACCCAGTACTTC.

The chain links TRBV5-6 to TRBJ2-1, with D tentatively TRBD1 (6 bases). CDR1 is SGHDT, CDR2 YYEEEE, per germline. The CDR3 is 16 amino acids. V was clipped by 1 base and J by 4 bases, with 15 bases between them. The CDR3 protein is CASSLPGQMIYNEQFF. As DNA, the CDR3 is TGTGCCAGCAGCTTGCCTGGACAGATGATTTACAATGAGCAGTTCTTC.

This CDR3 reads CASSLGLAGGTYEQYF. In DNA, the CDR3 is TGCGCCAGCAGCTTGGGGCTAGCGGGAGGAACCTACGAGCAGTACTTC. The chain is built from TRBV5-1 and TRBJ2-7, with 11 bases matching TRBD2. This CDR3 region has 16 residues. Germline V gives CDR1 SGHRS, CDR2 YFSETQ. Trimming removed 0 bases from V and 2 bases from J; junction bases left unmatched: 4.

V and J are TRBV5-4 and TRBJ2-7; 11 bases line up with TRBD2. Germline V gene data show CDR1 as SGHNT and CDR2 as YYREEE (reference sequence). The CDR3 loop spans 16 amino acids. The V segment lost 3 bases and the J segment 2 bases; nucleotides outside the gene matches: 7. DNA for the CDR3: TGTGCCAGCAGCTCCACTAGCGGGAGAACCACCTACGAGCAGTACTTC. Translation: CASSSTSGRTTYEQYF.

The CDR3 is CASSLELAGDPQYF. The CDR3 coding sequence is TGTGCCAGCAGCTTAGAACTAGCGGGAGACCCCCAGTATTTT. The chain is built from TRBV7-9 and TRBJ2-3, with 11 bases fitting TRBD2. The CDR3 length is 14 residues. V lost 1 base, J lost 12 bases, and 6 bases stayed unmatched. Looked up from germline, CDR1 is SEHNR and CDR2 is FQNEAQ (reference sequence).

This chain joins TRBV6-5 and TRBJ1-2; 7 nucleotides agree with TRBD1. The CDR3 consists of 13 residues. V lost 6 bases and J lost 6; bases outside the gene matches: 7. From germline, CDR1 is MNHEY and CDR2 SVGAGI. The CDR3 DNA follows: TGTGCCAGCAGCTCCCGACAGGGACATGGCTACACCTTC. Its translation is CASSSRQGHGYTF.

The CDR3 is CASGLVQTGAEDTEAFF. CDR3 sequence (DNA): TGTGCTAGTGGTTTGGTACAGACAGGGGCGGAGGACACTGAAGCTTTCTTT. The chain is built from TRBV12-5 and TRBJ1-1; TRBD1 agrees at 8 bases. The V gene's germline CDR1 is LGHNT and CDR2 FRNRAP. The CDR3 extends over 17 amino acids. The ends lost 0 bases at V and 3 bases at J; junction bases unmatched: 9.